This T cell receptor beta chain was recorded in a study of shared clonotypes between healthy human individuals. Assay: immunoSEQ multiplex PCR; the TCRdb copy retains only in-frame clones and omits some. The sample carries about 610,000 clones, around 97% recorded once. The CDR3 covers 14 residues. V was trimmed by 0 bases and J by 6 bases, leaving 12 bases between them. Germline V gene sequence: CDR1 SGHRS, CDR2 YFSETQ. The sequenced sample was naive CD4+ T cells sorted from blood. As for subset: CD45RA+ positively selected. This receptor was taken from a woman aged 25 to 39 in good health. The chain links TRBV5-1 to TRBJ1-2, with D maybe TRBD1 (5 bases). The CDR3 protein is CASSLALGTHGYTF. The CDR3 DNA is TGCGCCAGCAGCTTGGCTTTAGGGACTCATGGCTACACCTTC. Filled out from reference TRBV5-1 and TRBJ1-2, the complete variable domain reads KAGVTQTPRYLIKTRGQQVTLSCSPISGHRSVSWYQQTPGQGLQFLFEYFSETQRNKGNFPGRFSGRQFSNSRSEMNVSTLELGDSALYLCASSLALGTHGYTFGSGTRLTVV.